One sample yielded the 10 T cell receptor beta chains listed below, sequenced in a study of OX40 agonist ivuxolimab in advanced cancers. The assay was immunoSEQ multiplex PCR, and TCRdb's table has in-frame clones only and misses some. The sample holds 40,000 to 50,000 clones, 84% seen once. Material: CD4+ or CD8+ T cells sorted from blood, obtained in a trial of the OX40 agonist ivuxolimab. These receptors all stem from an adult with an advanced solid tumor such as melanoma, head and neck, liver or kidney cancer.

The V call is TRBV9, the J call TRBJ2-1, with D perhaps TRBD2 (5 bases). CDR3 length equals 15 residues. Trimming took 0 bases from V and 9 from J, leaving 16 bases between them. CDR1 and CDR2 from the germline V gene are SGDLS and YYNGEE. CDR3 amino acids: CASSVASMGAFEQFF. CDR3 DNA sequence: TGTGCCAGCAGCGTAGCTTCGATGGGAGCTTTTGAGCAGTTCTTC.

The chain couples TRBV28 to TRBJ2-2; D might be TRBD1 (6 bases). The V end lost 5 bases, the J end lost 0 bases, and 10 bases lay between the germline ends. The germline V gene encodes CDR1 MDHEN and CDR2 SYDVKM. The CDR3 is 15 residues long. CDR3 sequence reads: CASSQDSSNTGELFF. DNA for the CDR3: TGTGCCAGCAGTCAGGACAGTTCGAACACCGGGGAGCTGTTTTTT.

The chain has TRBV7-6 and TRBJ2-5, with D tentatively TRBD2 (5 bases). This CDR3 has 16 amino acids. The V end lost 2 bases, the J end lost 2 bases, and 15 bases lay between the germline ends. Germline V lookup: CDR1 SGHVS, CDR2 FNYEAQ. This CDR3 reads CASSLNPGGWQETQYF. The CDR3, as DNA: TGTGCCAGCAGCTTAAATCCCGGAGGTTGGCAAGAGACCCAGTACTTC.

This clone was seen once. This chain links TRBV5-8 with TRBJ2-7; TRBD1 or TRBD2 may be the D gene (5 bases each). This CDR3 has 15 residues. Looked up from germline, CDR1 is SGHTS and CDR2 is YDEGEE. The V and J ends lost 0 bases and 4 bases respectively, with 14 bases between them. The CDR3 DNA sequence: TGTGCCAGCAGCTTGGGTGGGACGGCGGGTTACGAGCAGTACTTC. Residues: CASSLGGTAGYEQYF.

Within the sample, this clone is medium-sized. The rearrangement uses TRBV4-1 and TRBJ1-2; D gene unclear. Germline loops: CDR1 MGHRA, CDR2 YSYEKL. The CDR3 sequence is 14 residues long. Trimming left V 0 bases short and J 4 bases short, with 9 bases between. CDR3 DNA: TGCGCCAGCAGCCAAGATTGGCCCTCCTATGGCTACACCTTC. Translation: CASSQDWPSYGYTF.

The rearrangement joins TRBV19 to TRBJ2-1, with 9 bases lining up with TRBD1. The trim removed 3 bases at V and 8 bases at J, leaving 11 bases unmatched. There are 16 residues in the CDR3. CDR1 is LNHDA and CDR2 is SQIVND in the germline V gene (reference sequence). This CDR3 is CASSMPGQGGKDEQFF. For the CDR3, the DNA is TGTGCCAGTAGTATGCCGGGACAGGGAGGGAAGGATGAGCAGTTCTTC.

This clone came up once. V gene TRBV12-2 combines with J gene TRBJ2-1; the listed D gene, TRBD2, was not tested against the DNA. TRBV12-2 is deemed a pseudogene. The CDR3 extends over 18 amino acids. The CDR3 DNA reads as TGTGCAAGTCGCTTAGGACTAGCGGGGGAAGGGGGATACAATGAGCAGTTCTTC. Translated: CASRLGLAGEGGYNEQFF.

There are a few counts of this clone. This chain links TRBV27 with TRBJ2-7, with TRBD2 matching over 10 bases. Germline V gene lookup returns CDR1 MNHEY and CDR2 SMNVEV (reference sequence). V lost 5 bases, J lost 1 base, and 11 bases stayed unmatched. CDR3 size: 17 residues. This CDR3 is CASSGWASGRGSYEQYF. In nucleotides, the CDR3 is TGTGCCAGCAGTGGGTGGGCTAGCGGGAGAGGTTCCTACGAGCAGTACTTC.

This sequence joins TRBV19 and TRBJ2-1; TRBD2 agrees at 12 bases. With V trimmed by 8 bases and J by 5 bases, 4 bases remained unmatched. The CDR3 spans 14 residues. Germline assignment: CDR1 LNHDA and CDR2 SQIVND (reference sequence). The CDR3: CASSLAGGNNEQFF. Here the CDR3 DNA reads TGTGCCAGTTCTCTAGCGGGGGGGAACAATGAGCAGTTCTTC.

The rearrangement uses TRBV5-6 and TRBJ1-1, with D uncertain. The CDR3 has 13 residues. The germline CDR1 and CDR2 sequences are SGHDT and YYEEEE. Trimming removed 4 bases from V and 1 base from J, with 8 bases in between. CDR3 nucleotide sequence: TGTGCCAGCAGCCATGGGCGGAACACTGAAGCTTTCTTT. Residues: CASSHGRNTEAFF.